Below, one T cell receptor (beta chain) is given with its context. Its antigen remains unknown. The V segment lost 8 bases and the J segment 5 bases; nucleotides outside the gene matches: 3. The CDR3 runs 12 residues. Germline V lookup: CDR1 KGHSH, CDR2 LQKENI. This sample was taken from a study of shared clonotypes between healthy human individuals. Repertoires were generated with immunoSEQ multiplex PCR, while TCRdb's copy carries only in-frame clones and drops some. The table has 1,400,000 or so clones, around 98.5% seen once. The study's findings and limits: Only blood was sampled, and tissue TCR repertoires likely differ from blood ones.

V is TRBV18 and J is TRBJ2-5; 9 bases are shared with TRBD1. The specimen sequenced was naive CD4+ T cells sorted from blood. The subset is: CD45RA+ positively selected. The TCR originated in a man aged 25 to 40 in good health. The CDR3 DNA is TGTGCCAGCGGGACAGGGCCGGAGACCCAGTACTTC. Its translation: CASGTGPETQYF.